This entry concerns a single TCR beta chain. Its antigen is not identified. The PCR employed 60 Vbeta primers together with 13 Jbeta primers. Produced via immunoSEQ multiplex PCR; TCRdb's table is partial and in-frame only. The sample holds more than 95,000 clones, about three quarters seen once. The record originates from a study of cytomegalovirus exposure and HLA in healthy donors. General study findings and limits: Sequencing likely produced, as an artifact, a cluster of highly shared sequence variants. The study assumed roughly uniform donor sequencing depth for presence/absence analyses.

There are 16 residues in the CDR3. V dropped 3 bases and J dropped 5 bases, with 19 bases sitting between them. Germline V gives CDR1 SGHTA, CDR2 FQGNSA. This TCR was recovered from a woman younger than 45 in good health and CMV-seronegative. The sample was PBMCs. The V call is TRBV7-2, the J call TRBJ1-1; D perhaps matches TRBD1 (6 bases). The CDR3 sequence is CASSLVGLPRGTEAFF. CDR3 bases: TGTGCCAGCAGCTTGGTCGGTCTCCCCAGGGGTACTGAAGCTTTCTTT.